Described below is a single T cell receptor (beta chain) sequence and its context. The sample comes from a study of blood T cell repertoires in COVID-19. Study as a whole: Italy, Spain and the United States were the sources of the convalescent and acute COVID-19 samples. PBMCs, B-cell-depleted T cells, or T cells were the source of the cDNA or gDNA that made up the material.

With 3 bases removed from V and 8 bases from J, the gap between germline ends came to 14 bases. CDR1 and CDR2 (germline): SGHTA, FQGNSA. This CDR3 has 14 amino acids. Original handling: Estimation of nucleated cell counts was performed using reference gene primer amplification. Sequencing used immunoSEQ multiplex PCR; TCRdb keeps in-frame clones, though not all of them. V and J calls and clone size are given by that table; D and trimming were obtained from the DNA. The profile shows approximately 240,000 clones, around 84% of them singletons. The clonotype comes from a woman aged 40 to 49 who had recovered from COVID-19. V usage is TRBV7-2 and J usage is TRBJ2-1, with a tentative D call TRBD1 (6 bases). Sequenced material: peripheral blood. This CDR3 reads CASSLNRVTDEQFF. The CDR3 nucleotides read TGTGCCAGCAGCTTGAACAGGGTGACAGATGAGCAGTTCTTC.